The clone carrying this T cell receptor (beta chain) was observed a few times. Antigen: not known. The sample comes from a study of human thymus T cells. Study observations and caveats: There appeared to be biased usage of V and J genes in thymic and blood repertoires.

Data came from immunoSEQ multiplex PCR; TCRdb stores just in-frame clones and leaves some out. The table records 35,000 to 55,000 clones, approximately 95% of them present only once. The germline V gene has CDR1 SNHLY and CDR2 FYNNEI. The CDR3 totals 12 residues. Trimming removed 3 bases at V and 12 bases at J, with 14 bases between. Immunologically healthy infants in Finland undergoing congenital heart defect surgery were the donors. During surgery, about 0.5-1 mL peripheral blood was drawn from four of eight donors. All available leukocytes, rather than a set cell count, yielded the blood DNA. This clonotype originated in a boy under two years old with a congenital heart defect but otherwise immunologically healthy. The chain employs TRBV2 and TRBJ1-2; no clear D. The material sequenced was blood. The CDR3 bases are TGTGCCAGCAGTGATAACGGACCCCTCGACACCTTC. Encoded protein: CASSDNGPLDTF.